This T cell receptor (beta chain) was sequenced during a study of blood T cells in healthy people across ages. In the study overall: Researchers report that template switching captured about one barcoded beta molecule per two T cells. Study results and limitations: Possibly, changes in expanded clonotypes were confounded because donor CMV status was unknown. Naive CD4+ cells and diversity were both higher in long-lived donors than in aged donors.

A J-beta primer mix and a sample-barcoded 5' primer were used in a second PCR of roughly 6 to 12 cycles. With 12 random nucleotides, a template-switch adaptor tagged each individual cDNA molecule. TCRdb used MiXCR to reprocess the 5' RACE reads, holding one entry per CDR3 protein. Seen here are about 830,000 distinct CDR3 sequences, 58% observed once, and the top ten hold 22%. This clonotype was found once. Its antigen is unknown. The sequence was collected from a man aged 25-45 years in good health. The material sequenced was blood.

The CDR3: CASSKTGTSTYEQYF. DNA for the CDR3: TGTGCCAGCAGTAAAACCGGGACGTCTACCTACGAGCAGTACTTC. The rearrangement links TRBV6-5 to TRBJ2-7; possibly TRBD1 or TRBD2 for D (5 bases each). From germline, CDR1 is MNHEY and CDR2 SVGAGI. The CDR3 runs to 15 residues. The germline V and J ends were trimmed by 5 bases and 2 bases, with 16 bases remaining between them.